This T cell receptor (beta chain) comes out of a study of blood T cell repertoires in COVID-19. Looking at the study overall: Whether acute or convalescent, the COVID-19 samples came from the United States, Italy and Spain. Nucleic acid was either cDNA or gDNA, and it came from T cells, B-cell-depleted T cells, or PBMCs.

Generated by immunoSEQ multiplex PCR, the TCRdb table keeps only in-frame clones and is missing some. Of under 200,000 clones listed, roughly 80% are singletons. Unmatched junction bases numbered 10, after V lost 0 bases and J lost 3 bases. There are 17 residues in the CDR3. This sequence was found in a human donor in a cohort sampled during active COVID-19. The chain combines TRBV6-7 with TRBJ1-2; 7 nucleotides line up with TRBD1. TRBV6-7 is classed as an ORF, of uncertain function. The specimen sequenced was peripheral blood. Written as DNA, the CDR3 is TGTGCCAGCAGTTACTCGAGAAAGACAGGGATGGACTATGGCTACACCTTC. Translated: CASSYSRKTGMDYGYTF.